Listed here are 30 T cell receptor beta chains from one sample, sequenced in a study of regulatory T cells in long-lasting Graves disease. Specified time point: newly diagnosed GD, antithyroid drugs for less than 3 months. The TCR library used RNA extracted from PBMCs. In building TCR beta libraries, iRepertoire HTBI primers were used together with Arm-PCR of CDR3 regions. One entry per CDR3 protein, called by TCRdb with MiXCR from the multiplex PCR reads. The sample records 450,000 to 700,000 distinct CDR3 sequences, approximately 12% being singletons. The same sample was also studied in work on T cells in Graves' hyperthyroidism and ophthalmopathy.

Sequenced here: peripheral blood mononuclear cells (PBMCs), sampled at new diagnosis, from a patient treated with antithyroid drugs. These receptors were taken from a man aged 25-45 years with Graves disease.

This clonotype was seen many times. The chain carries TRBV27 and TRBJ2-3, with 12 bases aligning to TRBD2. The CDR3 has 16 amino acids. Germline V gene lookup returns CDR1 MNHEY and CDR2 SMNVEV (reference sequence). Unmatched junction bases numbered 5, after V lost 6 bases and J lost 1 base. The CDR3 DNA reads TGTGCCAGCAGCCACAGACTAGCGGGGGGCACAGATACGCAGTATTTT. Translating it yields CASSHRLAGGTDTQYF.

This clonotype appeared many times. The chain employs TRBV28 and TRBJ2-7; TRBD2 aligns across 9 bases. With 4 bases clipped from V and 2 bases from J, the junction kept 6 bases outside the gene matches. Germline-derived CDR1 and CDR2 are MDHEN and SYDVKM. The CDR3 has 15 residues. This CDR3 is CASSSGTSLAYEQYF. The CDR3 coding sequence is TGTGCCAGCAGTTCCGGGACTAGCTTGGCCTACGAGCAGTACTTC.

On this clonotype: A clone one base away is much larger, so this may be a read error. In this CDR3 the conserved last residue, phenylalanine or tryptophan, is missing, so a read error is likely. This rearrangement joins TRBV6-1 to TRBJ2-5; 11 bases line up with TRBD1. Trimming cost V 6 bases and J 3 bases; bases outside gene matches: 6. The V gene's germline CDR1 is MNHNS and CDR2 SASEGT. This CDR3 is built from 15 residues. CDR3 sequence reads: CASSSGTGGKETQYL. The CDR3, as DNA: TGTGCCAGCAGCTCTGGGACAGGGGGGAAAGAGACCCAGTACCTC.

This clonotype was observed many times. The CDR3 DNA sequence: TGTGCCAGCAGTAACCTTCTTACGGGATCGCGGGCCCGTACGCAGTATTTT. It yields the protein CASSNLLTGSRARTQYF. The chain joins TRBV27 to TRBJ2-3, with D possibly being TRBD2 (5 bases). Germline-derived CDR1 and CDR2 are MNHEY and SMNVEV (reference sequence). V dropped 5 bases and J dropped 8 bases, with 26 bases sitting between them. This CDR3 spans 17 amino acids.

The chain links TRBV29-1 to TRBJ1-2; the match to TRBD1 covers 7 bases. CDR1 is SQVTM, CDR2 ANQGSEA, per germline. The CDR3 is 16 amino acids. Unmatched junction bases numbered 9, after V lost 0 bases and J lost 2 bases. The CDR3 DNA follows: TGCAGCGTTGAAGACCCGACAGGGACGGCGAACTATGGCTACACCTTC. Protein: CSVEDPTGTANYGYTF.

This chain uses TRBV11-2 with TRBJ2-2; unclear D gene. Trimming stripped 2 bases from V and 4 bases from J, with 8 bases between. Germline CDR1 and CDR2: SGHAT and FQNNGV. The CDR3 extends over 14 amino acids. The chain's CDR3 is CASSLLLGTGELFF. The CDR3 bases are TGTGCCAGCAGCTTACTTTTAGGCACCGGGGAGCTGTTTTTT. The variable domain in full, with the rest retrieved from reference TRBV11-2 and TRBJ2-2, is EAGVAQSPRYKIIEKRQSVAFWCNPISGHATLYWYQQILGQGPKLLIQFQNNGVVDDSQLPKDRFSAERLKGVDSTLKIQPAKLEDSAVYLCASSLLLGTGELFFGEGSRLTVL.

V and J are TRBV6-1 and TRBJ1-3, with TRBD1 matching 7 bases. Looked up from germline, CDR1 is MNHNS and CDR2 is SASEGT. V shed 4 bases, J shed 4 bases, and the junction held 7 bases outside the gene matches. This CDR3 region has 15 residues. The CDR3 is CASSAQGIGGNTIYF. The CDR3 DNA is TGTGCCAGCAGTGCACAGGGGATTGGGGGAAACACCATATATTTT.

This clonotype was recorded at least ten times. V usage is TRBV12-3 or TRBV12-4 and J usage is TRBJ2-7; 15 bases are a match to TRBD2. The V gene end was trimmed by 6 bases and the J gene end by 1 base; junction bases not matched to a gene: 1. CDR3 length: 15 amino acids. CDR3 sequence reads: CASRGLAGGSYEQYF. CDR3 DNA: TGTGCCAGCAGGGGACTAGCGGGGGGATCCTACGAGCAGTACTTC.

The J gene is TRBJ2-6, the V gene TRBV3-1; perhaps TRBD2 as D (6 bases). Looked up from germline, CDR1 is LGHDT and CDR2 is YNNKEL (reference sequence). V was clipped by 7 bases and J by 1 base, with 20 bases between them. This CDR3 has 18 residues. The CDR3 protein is CASKTWGEAPSGANVLTF. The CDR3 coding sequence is TGTGCCAGCAAAACCTGGGGGGAGGCCCCGTCTGGGGCCAACGTCCTGACTTTC.

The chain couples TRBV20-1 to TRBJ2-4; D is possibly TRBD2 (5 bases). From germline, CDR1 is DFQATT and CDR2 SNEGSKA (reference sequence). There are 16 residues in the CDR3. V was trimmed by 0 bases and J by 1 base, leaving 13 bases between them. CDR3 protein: CSARDRVSAAKNIQYF. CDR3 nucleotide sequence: TGCAGTGCTAGAGACCGGGTTAGCGCGGCCAAAAACATTCAGTACTTC.

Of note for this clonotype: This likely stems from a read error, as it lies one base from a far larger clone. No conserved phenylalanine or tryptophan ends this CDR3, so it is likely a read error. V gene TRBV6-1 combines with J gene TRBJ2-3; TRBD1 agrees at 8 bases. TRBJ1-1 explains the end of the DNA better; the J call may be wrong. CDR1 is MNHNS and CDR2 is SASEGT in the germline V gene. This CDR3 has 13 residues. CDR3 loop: CASRDRVNTEAFL. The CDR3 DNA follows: TGTGCCAGCAGGGACAGGGTCAACACTGAAGCTTTCCTT.

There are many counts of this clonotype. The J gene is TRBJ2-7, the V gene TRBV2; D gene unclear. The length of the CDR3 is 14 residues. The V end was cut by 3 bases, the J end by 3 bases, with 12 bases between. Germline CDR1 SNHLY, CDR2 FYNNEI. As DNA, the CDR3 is TGTGCCAGCAGTGATACCGAGTTGAACTACGAGCAGTACTTC. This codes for CASSDTELNYEQYF.

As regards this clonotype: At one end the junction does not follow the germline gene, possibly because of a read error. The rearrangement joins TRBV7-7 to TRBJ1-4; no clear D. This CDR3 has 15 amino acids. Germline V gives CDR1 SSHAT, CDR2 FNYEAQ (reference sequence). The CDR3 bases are TGTGCTAGCAGTCCTGGAAGCGCAACTAATGAAAAACTGTTTTTT. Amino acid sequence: CASSPGSATNEKLFF.

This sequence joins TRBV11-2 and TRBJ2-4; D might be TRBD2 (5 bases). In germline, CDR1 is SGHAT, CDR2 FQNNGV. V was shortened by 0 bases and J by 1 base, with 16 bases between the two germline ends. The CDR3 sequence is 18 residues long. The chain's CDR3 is CASSLELISVNAKNIQYF. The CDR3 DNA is TGTGCCAGCAGCTTAGAATTAATTAGCGTCAATGCCAAAAACATTCAGTACTTC.

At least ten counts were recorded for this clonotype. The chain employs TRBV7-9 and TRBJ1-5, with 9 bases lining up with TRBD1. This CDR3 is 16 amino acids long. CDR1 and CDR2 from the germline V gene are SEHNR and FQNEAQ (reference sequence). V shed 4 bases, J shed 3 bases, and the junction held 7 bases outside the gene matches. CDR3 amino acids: CASSSSDRGVNQPQHF. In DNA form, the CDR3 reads TGTGCCAGCAGCTCATCCGACAGGGGGGTCAATCAGCCCCAGCATTTT.

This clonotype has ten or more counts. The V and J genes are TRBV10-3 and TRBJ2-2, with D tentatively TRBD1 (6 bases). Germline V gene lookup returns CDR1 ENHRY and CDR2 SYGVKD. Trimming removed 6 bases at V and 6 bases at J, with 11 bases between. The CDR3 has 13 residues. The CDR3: CAIRNREPGELFF. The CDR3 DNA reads TGTGCCATCAGGAACAGGGAGCCCGGGGAGCTGTTTTTT.

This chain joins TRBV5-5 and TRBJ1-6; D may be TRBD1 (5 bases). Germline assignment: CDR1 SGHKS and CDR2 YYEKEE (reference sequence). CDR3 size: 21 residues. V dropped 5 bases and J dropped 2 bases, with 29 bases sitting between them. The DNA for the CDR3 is TGTGCCAGCAGAAAACCAGGGACTTCGAATCCCGGGAGCACCTATAATTCACCCCTCCACTTT. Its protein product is CASRKPGTSNPGSTYNSPLHF.

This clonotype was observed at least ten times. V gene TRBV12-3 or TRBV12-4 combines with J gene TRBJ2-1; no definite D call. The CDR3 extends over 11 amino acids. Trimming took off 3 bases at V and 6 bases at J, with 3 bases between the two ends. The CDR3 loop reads CASSLVNEQFF. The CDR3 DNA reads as TGTGCCAGCAGTTTGGTCAATGAGCAGTTCTTC.

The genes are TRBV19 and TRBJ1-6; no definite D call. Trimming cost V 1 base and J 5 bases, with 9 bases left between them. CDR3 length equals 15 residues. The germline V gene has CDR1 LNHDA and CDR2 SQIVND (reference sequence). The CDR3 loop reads CASSIVWHDNSPLHF. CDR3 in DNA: TGTGCCAGTAGTATAGTGTGGCATGATAATTCACCCCTCCACTTT.

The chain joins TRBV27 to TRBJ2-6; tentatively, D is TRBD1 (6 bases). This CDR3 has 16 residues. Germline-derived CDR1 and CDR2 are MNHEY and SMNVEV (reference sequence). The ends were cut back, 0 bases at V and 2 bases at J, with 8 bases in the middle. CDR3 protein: CASSLSRQAGANVLTF. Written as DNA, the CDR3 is TGTGCCAGCAGTTTATCGCGACAGGCTGGGGCCAACGTCCTGACTTTC.

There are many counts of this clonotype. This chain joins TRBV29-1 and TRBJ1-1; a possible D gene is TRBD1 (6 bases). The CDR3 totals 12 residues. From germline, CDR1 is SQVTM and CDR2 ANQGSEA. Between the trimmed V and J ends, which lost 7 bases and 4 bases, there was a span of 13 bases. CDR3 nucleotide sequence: TGCAGCGCGCAGGAAGGGGGCACTGAAGCTTTCTTT. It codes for CSAQEGGTEAFF.

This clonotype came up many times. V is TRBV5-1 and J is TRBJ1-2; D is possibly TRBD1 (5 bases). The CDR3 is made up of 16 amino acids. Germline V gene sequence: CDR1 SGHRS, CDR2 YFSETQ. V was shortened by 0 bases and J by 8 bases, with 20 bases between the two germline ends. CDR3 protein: CASSLGGGETARGYTF. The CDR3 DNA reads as TGCGCCAGCAGCTTGGGGGGGGGAGAGACGGCTAGAGGCTACACCTTC.

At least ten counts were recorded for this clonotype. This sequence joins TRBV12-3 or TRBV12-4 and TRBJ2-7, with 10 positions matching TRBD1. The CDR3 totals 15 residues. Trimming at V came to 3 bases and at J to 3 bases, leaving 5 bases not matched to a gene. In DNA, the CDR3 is TGTGCCAGCAGTTTCGGGGGACAGGGGATCTACGAGCAGTACTTC. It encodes CASSFGGQGIYEQYF.

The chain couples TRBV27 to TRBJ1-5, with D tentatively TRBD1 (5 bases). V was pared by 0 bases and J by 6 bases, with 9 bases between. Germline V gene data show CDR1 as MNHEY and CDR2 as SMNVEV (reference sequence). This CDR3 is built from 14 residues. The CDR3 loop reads CASSLSRGSQPQHF. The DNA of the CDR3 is TGTGCCAGCAGTTTATCGAGGGGATCTCAGCCCCAGCATTTT.

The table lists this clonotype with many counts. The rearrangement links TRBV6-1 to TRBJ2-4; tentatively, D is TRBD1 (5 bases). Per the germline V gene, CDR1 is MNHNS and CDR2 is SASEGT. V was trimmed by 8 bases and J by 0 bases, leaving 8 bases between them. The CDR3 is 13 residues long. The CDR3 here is CASATAAKNIQYF. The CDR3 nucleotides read TGTGCCAGCGCGACAGCAGCCAAAAACATTCAGTACTTC.

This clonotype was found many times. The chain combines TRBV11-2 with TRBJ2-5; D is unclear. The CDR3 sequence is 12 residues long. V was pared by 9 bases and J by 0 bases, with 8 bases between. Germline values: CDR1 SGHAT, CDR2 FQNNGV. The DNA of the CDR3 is TGTGCCAGGGAAGGACACCAAGAGACCCAGTACTTC. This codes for CAREGHQETQYF.

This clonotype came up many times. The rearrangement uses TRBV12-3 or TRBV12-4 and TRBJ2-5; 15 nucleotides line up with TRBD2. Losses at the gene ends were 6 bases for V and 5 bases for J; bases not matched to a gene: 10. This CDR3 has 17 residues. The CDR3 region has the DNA TGTGCCAGCAGCCCGATTGGGACTAGCGGGAGGCGTGAGACCCAGTACTTC. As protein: CASSPIGTSGRRETQYF.

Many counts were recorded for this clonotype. The CDR3 loop is CASSLKDSGSPSYEQYF. CDR3 DNA: TGCGCCAGCAGCTTGAAGGATAGCGGGAGTCCATCCTACGAGCAGTACTTC. The chain links TRBV5-1 to TRBJ2-7; 9 bases are shared with TRBD2. Germline V CDR1 and CDR2: SGHRS, YFSETQ. This CDR3 spans 17 amino acids. With V trimmed by 1 base and J by 1 base, 9 bases remained unmatched.

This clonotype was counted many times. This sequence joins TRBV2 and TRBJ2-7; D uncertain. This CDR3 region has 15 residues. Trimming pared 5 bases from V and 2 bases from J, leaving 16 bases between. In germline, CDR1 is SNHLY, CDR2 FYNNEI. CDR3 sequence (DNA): TGTGCCAGCAGTCGCAGGTTGAGGTTGCCCTACGAGCAGTACTTC. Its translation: CASSRRLRLPYEQYF.

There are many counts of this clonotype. CDR3 in amino acids: CSASRGSEQYF. The CDR3 DNA sequence: TGCAGTGCTAGTCGAGGGTCCGAGCAGTACTTC. This chain uses TRBV20-1 with TRBJ2-7; TRBD2 might be the D (5 bases). CDR3 length equals 11 residues. V lost 3 bases and J 6 bases, leaving 9 bases between the germline ends. CDR1 is DFQATT and CDR2 is SNEGSKA in the germline V gene (reference sequence).